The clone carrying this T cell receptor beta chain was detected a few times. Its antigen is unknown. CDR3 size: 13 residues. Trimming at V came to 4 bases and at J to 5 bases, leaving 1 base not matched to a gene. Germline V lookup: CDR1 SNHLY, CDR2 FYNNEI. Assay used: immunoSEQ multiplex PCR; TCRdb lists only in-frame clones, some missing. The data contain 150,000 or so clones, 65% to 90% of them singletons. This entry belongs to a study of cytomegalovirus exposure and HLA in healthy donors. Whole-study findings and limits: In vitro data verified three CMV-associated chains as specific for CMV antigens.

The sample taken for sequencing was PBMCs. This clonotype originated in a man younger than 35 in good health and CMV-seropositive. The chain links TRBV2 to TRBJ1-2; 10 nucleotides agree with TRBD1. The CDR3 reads CASSAGQGYGYTF. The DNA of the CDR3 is TGTGCCAGCAGTGCGGGACAGGGGTATGGCTACACCTTC. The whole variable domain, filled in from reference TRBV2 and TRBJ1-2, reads EPEVTQTPSHQVTQMGQEVILRCVPISNHLYFYWYRQILGQKVEFLVSFYNNEISEKSEIFDDQFSVERPDGSNFTLKIRSTKLEDSAMYFCASSAGQGYGYTFGSGTRLTVV.